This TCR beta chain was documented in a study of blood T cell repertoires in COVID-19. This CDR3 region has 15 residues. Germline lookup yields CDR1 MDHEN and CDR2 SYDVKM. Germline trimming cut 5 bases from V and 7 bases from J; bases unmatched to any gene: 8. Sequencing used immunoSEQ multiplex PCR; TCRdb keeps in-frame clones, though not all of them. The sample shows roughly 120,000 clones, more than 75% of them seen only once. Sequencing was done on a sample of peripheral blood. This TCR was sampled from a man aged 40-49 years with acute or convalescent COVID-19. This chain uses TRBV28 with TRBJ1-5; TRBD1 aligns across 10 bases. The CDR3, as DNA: TGTGCCAGCAGTAGGGGGACAGGGGTGGTACAGCCCCAGCATTTT. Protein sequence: CASSRGTGVVQPQHF.